One and the same sample provided the 3 T cell receptor beta chains below, sequenced in a study of cytomegalovirus exposure and HLA in healthy donors. The PCR employed 60 Vbeta primers together with 13 Jbeta primers. Method: immunoSEQ multiplex PCR; TCRdb's copy keeps in-frame clones and lacks some. The sample yields about 140,000 clones, around 80% seen once. Sequenced input: PBMCs. These receptor sequences come from a man in his forties or fifties in good health and CMV-seronegative.

This clone appeared a few times. V usage is TRBV27 and J usage is TRBJ1-1; weak D call: TRBD1 (6 bases). Germline V lookup: CDR1 MNHEY, CDR2 SMNVEV (reference sequence). Trimming cost V 4 bases and J 3 bases, with 18 bases left between them. CDR3 length: 16 amino acids. The CDR3 DNA reads as TGTGCCAGCAGTTCTCAGAGAGGGGGTATCTACACTGAAGCTTTCTTT. It encodes CASSSQRGGIYTEAFF.

The V and J genes are TRBV7-9 and TRBJ1-3; D is undetermined. The CDR3 length is 15 residues. The germline CDR1 and CDR2 sequences are SEHNR and FQNEAQ (reference sequence). Trimming took 3 bases from V and 0 from J, leaving 9 bases between them. CDR3 protein: CASSFEGSSGNTIYF. The DNA for the CDR3 is TGTGCCAGCAGCTTTGAGGGCTCCTCTGGAAACACCATATATTTT.

CDR3 region: CASSLGLQAVEAFF. CDR3 coding DNA: TGTGCCAGCAGCTTAGGTTTACAGGCGGTTGAAGCTTTCTTT. The V gene is TRBV7-2, the J gene TRBJ1-1, with D tentatively TRBD1 (5 bases). V was trimmed by 1 base and J by 7 bases, leaving 13 bases between them. The CDR3 is 14 amino acids. Germline V gives CDR1 SGHTA, CDR2 FQGNSA.